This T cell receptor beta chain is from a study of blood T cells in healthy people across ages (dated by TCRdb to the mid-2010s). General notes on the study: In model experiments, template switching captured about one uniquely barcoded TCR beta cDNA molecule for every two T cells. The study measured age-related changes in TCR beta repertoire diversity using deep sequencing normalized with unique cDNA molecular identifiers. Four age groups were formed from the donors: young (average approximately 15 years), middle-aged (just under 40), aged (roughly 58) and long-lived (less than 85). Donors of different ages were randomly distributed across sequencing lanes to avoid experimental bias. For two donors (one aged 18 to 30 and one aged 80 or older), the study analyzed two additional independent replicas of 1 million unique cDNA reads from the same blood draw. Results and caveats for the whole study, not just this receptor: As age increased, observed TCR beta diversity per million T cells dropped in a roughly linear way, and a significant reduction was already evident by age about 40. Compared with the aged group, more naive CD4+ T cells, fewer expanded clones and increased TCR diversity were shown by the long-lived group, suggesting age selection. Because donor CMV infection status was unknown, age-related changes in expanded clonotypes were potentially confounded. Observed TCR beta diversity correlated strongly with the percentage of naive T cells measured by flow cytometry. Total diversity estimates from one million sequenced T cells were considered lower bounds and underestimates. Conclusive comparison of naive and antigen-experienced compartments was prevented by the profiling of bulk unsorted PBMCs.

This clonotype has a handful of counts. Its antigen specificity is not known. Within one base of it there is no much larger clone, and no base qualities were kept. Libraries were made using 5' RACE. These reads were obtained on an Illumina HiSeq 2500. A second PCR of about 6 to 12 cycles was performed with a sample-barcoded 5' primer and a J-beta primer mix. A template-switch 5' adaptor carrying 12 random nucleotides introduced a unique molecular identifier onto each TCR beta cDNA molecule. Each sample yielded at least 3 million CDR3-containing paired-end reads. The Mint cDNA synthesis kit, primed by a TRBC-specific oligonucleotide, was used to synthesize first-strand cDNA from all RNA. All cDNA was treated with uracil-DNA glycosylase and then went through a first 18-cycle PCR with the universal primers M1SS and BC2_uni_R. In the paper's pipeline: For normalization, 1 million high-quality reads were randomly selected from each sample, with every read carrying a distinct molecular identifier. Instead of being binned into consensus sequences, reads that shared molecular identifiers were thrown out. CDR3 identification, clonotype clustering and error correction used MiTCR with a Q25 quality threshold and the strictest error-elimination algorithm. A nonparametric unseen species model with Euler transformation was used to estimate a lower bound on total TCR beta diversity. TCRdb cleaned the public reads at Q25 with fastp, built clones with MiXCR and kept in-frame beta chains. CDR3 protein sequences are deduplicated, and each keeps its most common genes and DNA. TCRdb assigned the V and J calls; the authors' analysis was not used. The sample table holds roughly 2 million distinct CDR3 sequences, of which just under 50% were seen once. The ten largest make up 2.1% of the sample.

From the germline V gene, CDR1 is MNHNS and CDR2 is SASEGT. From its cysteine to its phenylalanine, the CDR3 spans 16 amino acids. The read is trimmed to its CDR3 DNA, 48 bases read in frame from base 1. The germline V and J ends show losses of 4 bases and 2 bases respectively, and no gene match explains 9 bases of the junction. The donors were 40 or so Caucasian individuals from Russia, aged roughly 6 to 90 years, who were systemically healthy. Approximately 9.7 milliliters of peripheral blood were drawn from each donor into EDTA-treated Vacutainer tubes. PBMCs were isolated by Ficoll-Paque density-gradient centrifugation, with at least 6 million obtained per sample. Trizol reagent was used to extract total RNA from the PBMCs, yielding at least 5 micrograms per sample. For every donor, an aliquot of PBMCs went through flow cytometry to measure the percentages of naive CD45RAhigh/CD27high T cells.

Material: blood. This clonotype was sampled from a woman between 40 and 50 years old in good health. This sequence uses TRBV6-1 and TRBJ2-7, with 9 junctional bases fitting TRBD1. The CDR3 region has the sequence CASSGIDRGGPYEQYF. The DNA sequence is TGTGCCAGCAGTGGCATCGACAGGGGGGGGCCCTACGAGCAGTACTTC.